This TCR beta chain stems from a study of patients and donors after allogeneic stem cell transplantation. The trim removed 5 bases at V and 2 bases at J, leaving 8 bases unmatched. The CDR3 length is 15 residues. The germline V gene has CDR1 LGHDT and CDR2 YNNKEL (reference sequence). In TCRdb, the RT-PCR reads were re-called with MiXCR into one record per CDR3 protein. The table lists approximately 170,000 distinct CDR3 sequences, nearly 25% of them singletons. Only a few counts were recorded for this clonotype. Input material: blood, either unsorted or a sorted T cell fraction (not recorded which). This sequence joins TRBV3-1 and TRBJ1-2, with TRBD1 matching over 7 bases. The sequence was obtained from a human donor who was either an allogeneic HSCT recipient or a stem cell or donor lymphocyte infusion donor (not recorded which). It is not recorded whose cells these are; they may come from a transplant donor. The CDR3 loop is CASSDTTGLNYGYTF. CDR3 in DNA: TGTGCCAGCAGCGATACGACAGGGCTGAACTATGGCTACACCTTC.